Sequencing of this T cell receptor beta chain was carried out in a study of blood T cell repertoires in COVID-19. Study-wide context: Collection of acute and convalescent COVID-19 samples took place in the United States, Italy and Spain.

The sample holds a few counts of this clone. Authors' data handling: The assay estimated nucleated cells by amplifying reference gene primers. TCRdb keeps only in-frame clones here, not all; method: immunoSEQ multiplex PCR. Clone size and V and J calls were adopted from that table, with D and trimming inferred from the DNA. The sample includes more than 100,000 clones, roughly 90% seen only once; the top ten take 3.5% to 4%. The CDR3 contains 13 residues. The germline V gene encodes CDR1 SQVTM and CDR2 ANQGSEA. The V gene end was trimmed by 6 bases and the J gene end by 5 bases; junction bases not matched to a gene: 6.

V is TRBV29-1 and J is TRBJ1-5, with 8 nucleotides matching TRBD1. Material: peripheral blood. The clonotype was recovered from a woman in her sixties or seventies with acute or convalescent COVID-19. CDR3 bases: TGCAGCGTGGCGACAGGGGTGGATCAGCCCCAGCATTTT. This gives the protein CSVATGVDQPQHF.